Sequencing of this T cell receptor beta chain was carried out in a study of control samples from healthy donors and cancer patients. The repertoire was sequenced with immunoSEQ multiplex PCR; TCRdb's copy has only in-frame clones and lacks some. The table includes some 150,000 clones, just under 95% detected once. This CDR3 spans 14 amino acids. Germline CDR1 LNHDA, CDR2 SQIVND (reference sequence). Trimming shortened V by 7 bases and J by 5 bases, and 17 bases separated the two germline ends. Sequencing was done on a sample of blood. The TCR was taken from a woman in her fifties or sixties in good health. The genes are TRBV19 and TRBJ1-1; weak D call: TRBD1 (5 bases). The CDR3: CASTNLGLGTEAFF. CDR3 bases: TGTGCCAGTACCAATCTGGGGCTCGGGACTGAAGCTTTCTTT.